This paragraph reports one T cell receptor (beta chain). Its antigen remains unidentified. The sample originates from a study of PD-1 blockade in classical Hodgkin lymphoma. The study's findings and limits: It was among complete responders that baseline diversity resembled that of newly diagnosed patients. Those starting nivolumab under 1 year post-ASCT were excluded. Baseline TCR diversity was reportedly lower in newly diagnosed patients than in healthy donors. It was reported as lower still in relapsed/refractory patients. CD4+ TCR diversity, unlike CD8+, rose significantly by C4D1.

Every patient experienced relapse after autologous stem cell transplantation, and brentuximab vedotin exposure varied. Sequenced by immunoSEQ multiplex PCR; TCRdb stores in-frame clones only, minus some. In the table there are 100,000 or so clones, about 89% of which are singletons. J gave up 4 bases and V 4 bases, and 11 bases lay outside the gene matches. CDR1 is SGHRS, CDR2 YFSETQ, per germline. The CDR3 has 17 residues. The sample here was peripheral blood mononuclear cells (PBMCs), taken before the second cycle of nivolumab. The TCR originated in a human donor with classical Hodgkin lymphoma. The V and J genes are TRBV5-1 and TRBJ1-1, with TRBD1 identical over 12 bases. Here the CDR3 DNA reads TGCGCCAGCAGCCCAAGGGGACAGGGGGCGAGCGGCACTGAAGCTTTCTTT. Residues: CASSPRGQGASGTEAFF.